What follows are 23 T cell receptor beta chains derived from one specimen sequenced in a study of T cells in Graves' hyperthyroidism and ophthalmopathy. It was RNA transcripts that yielded the amplified TCR beta CDR3 regions. HTBI primers were employed in a first-round RT-PCR of the TCR CDR3. TCRdb reprocessed the multiplex PCR reads via MiXCR and lists one record per CDR3 protein. The sample consists of about 290,000 distinct CDR3 sequences, roughly an eighth of them appearing once. The sample consisted of blood. The receptor set was obtained from a woman between 40 and 50 years old with Graves' hyperthyroidism.

This chain links TRBV10-3 with TRBJ1-5; D ambiguous. In germline, CDR1 is ENHRY, CDR2 SYGVKD. This CDR3 is built from 13 residues. Trimming left V 10 bases short and J 2 bases short, with 12 bases between. In nucleotides, the CDR3 is TGTGCCACCATGAAGGGCGGCAATCAGCCCCAGCATTTT. Its protein product is CATMKGGNQPQHF.

The V and J genes are TRBV27 and TRBJ2-5; maybe TRBD2 (7 bases). The germline V gene encodes CDR1 MNHEY and CDR2 SMNVEV (reference sequence). The V end was cut by 3 bases, the J end by 3 bases, with 11 bases between. The CDR3 is 14 amino acids. CDR3 loop: CASSLAGAEETQYF. The CDR3 DNA sequence: TGTGCCAGCAGTTTGGCGGGGGCAGAAGAGACCCAGTACTTC.

This clonotype was recorded a few times. This CDR3 is CASSLTSGTANIQYF. The CDR3 DNA sequence: TGCGCCAGCAGCTTGACTAGCGGGACAGCGAACATTCAGTACTTC. V and J are TRBV5-1 and TRBJ2-4; 10 bases agree with TRBD2. The V gene's germline CDR1 is SGHRS and CDR2 YFSETQ. This CDR3 spans 15 amino acids. V was clipped by 1 base and J by 7 bases; unmatched bases: 5.

This clonotype was seen at least ten times. CDR3 loop: CATSAETRETQYF. The CDR3 bases are TGTGCCACCAGTGCGGAGACCCGAGAGACCCAGTACTTC. The chain couples TRBV24-1 to TRBJ2-5, with D uncertain. The CDR3 covers 13 residues. Trimming pared 5 bases from V and 4 bases from J, leaving 10 bases between. CDR1 and CDR2 (germline): KGHDR, SFDVKD.

Ten or more counts support this clonotype. This chain joins TRBV2 and TRBJ2-3; the D call may be TRBD1 or TRBD2 (5 bases each). CDR3 length: 14 amino acids. Trimming removed 7 bases from V and 6 bases from J, with 17 bases in between. Germline V gene data show CDR1 as SNHLY and CDR2 as FYNNEI. The CDR3 bases are TGTGCCAGCACCCCAGCCGGGGCTCCCGATACGCAGTATTTT. Translating gives CASTPAGAPDTQYF. Complete variable domain (other parts from reference TRBV2 and TRBJ2-3): EPEVTQTPSHQVTQMGQEVILRCVPISNHLYFYWYRQILGQKVEFLVSFYNNEISEKSEIFDDQFSVERPDGSNFTLKIRSTKLEDSAMYFCASTPAGAPDTQYFGPGTRLTVL.

The rearrangement uses TRBV5-1 and TRBJ1-1, with TRBD1 as a possible D gene (6 bases). This CDR3 has 14 residues. The V end lost 2 bases, the J end lost 7 bases, and 15 bases lay between the germline ends. Germline values: CDR1 SGHRS, CDR2 YFSETQ. The CDR3 sequence: CASSLQGYTDEAFF. The CDR3 region has the DNA TGCGCCAGCAGCTTACAGGGTTACACGGATGAAGCTTTCTTT. Full variable domain (outside the CDR3, taken from reference TRBV5-1 and TRBJ1-1): KAGVTQTPRYLIKTRGQQVTLSCSPISGHRSVSWYQQTPGQGLQFLFEYFSETQRNKGNFPGRFSGRQFSNSRSEMNVSTLELGDSALYLCASSLQGYTDEAFFGQGTRLTVV.

In this sample, this clonotype turned up a few times. The rearrangement uses TRBV6-2 or TRBV6-3 and TRBJ2-7, with D perhaps matching TRBD1 (5 bases). Germline V gives CDR1 MNHEY, CDR2 SVGEGT. The CDR3 is 14 residues long. Trimming removed 7 bases at V and 3 bases at J, with 16 bases between. CDR3 DNA sequence: TGTGCCAGCACTGGACAAATAAAGCTCTACGAGCAGTACTTC. Its protein product is CASTGQIKLYEQYF.

For this clonotype: A much larger clone sits a single nucleotide away, making a read error possible. The chain is built from TRBV29-1 and TRBJ1-4, with no clear D. Trimming stripped 6 bases from V and 5 bases from J, with 13 bases between. The CDR3 is 13 amino acids. CDR1 is SQVTM and CDR2 is ANQGSEA in the germline V gene. The CDR3 spells CSVPVVGNEKLFF. In nucleotides, the CDR3 is TGCAGCGTACCTGTTGTGGGAAATGAAAAACTGTTTTTT.

This clonotype showed up just a few times. V gene TRBV12-3 or TRBV12-4 combines with J gene TRBJ2-1; maybe TRBD1 (6 bases). The V end lost 1 base, the J end lost 0 bases, and 10 bases lay between the germline ends. CDR3 length: 16 residues. The CDR3 reads CASSLGDISSYNEQFF. DNA for the CDR3: TGTGCCAGCAGTTTAGGGGACATCAGCTCCTACAATGAGCAGTTCTTC.

This clonotype was seen ten or more times. V gene TRBV3-1 combines with J gene TRBJ2-5, with a weak D call TRBD2 (6 bases). Germline loops: CDR1 LGHDT, CDR2 YNNKEL (reference sequence). The CDR3 sequence is 15 residues long. V gave up 4 bases and J gave up 5 bases, with 17 bases separating them. Here the CDR3 DNA reads TGTGCCAGCAGCCTCTATAGCGGCCCAGAGGAGACCCAGTACTTC. Its translation: CASSLYSGPEETQYF.

The table lists this clonotype with many counts. J is TRBJ2-1 and V is TRBV27; 9 nucleotides agree with TRBD1. V gave up 5 bases and J gave up 5 bases; unmatched junction bases: 13. Germline CDR1 is MNHEY and CDR2 is SMNVEV (reference sequence). The CDR3 covers 17 residues. The CDR3 DNA reads TGTGCCAGCAGTCCCTACTCCGGACAGGGGACGAACAATGAGCAGTTCTTC. It yields the protein CASSPYSGQGTNNEQFF.

Many counts were recorded for this clonotype. The V gene is TRBV12-3 or TRBV12-4, the J gene TRBJ1-2; 7 positions match TRBD1. V was pared by 3 bases and J by 4 bases, with 8 bases of the junction left unmatched. The CDR3 loop spans 15 amino acids. In DNA, the CDR3 is TGTGCCAGCAGTTTCAGGGGGGCAAAGGGCTATGGCTACACCTTC. It codes for CASSFRGAKGYGYTF.

This sequence joins TRBV10-3 and TRBJ2-5, with D hard to call. CDR1 ENHRY and CDR2 SYGVKD come from the germline V gene. CDR3 size: 13 residues. The V end was cut by 6 bases, the J end by 5 bases, with 13 bases between. The CDR3 region is CAIRNVSRETQYF. The CDR3 region has the DNA TGTGCCATCAGGAACGTCAGCCGGGAGACCCAGTACTTC.

This clonotype occurred many times. CDR3 region: CASRGGHIQYF. CDR3 bases: TGTGCCAGCAGGGGCGGACACATTCAGTACTTC. This rearrangement joins TRBV28 to TRBJ2-4; unclear D gene. In germline, CDR1 is MDHEN, CDR2 SYDVKM. Trimming pared 6 bases from V and 8 bases from J, leaving 8 bases between. This CDR3 region has 11 residues.

The chain links TRBV28 to TRBJ1-2; 9 bases line up with TRBD1. The CDR3 loop spans 16 amino acids. Germline loops: CDR1 MDHEN, CDR2 SYDVKM. Trimming at V came to 6 bases and at J to 0 bases, leaving 8 bases not matched to a gene. The CDR3 DNA sequence: TGTGCCAGCAGCCCCGGGACAGGGCCTTCTAACTATGGCTACACCTTC. Protein: CASSPGTGPSNYGYTF.

This clonotype was observed a few times. The J gene is TRBJ1-4, the V gene TRBV7-9, with a possible D match to TRBD1 (6 bases). CDR1 SEHNR and CDR2 FQNEAQ come from the germline V gene (reference sequence). Trimming took off 3 bases at V and 10 bases at J, with 21 bases between the two ends. The CDR3 is 16 amino acids. The CDR3: CASSFSVDSHIGKLFF. Written as DNA, the CDR3 is TGTGCCAGCAGCTTCTCAGTGGACAGTCATATAGGAAAACTGTTTTTT.

There are many counts of this clonotype. Here the CDR3 reads CASSERDRFKQFF. Written as DNA, the CDR3 is TGTGCCAGCAGTGAACGGGACAGGTTCAAGCAGTTCTTC. The V and J genes are TRBV6-1 and TRBJ2-1; TRBD1 matches 8 bases. The V gene end was trimmed by 2 bases and the J gene end by 11 bases; junction bases not matched to a gene: 5. Per germline, CDR1 MNHNS and CDR2 SASEGT. CDR3 length equals 13 residues.

In this sample, this clonotype turned up many times. V usage is TRBV29-1 and J usage is TRBJ2-6; 7 bases match TRBD1. J lost 0 bases, V lost 4 bases, and 0 bases had no gene match. Germline values: CDR1 SQVTM, CDR2 ANQGSEA. This CDR3 has 14 amino acids. The CDR3 loop reads CSVGQGSGANVLTF. For the CDR3, the DNA is TGCAGCGTTGGACAGGGCTCTGGGGCCAACGTCCTGACTTTC.

Worth noting for this clonotype: A read error may be the cause here, since a much bigger clone is one base away. The V call is TRBV4-2, the J call TRBJ1-4; 10 nucleotides line up with TRBD1. In germline, CDR1 is LGHNA, CDR2 YNFKEQ. The CDR3 extends over 15 amino acids. CDR3 region: CASGQDRTGGEKLFF. The CDR3 DNA is TGTGCCAGCGGCCAAGATAGGACAGGGGGAGAAAAACTGTTTTTT.

Ten or more counts support this clonotype. At one end, the junction sequence differs from germline, possibly due to a read error. The genes are TRBV6-2 or TRBV6-3 and TRBJ2-5, with unresolved D. Germline loops: CDR1 MNHEY, CDR2 SVGEGT. The CDR3 runs 13 residues. The CDR3 protein is CASSYYSRETQYF. DNA for the CDR3: TGTGCCAGCAGCTACTACTCCCGGGAGACCCAGTACTTC.

In this sample, this clonotype turned up many times. This chain joins TRBV12-3 or TRBV12-4 and TRBJ1-4; the D is unclear. The CDR3 is 13 residues long. The V gene lost 6 bases and the J gene lost 3 bases, with 8 bases spanning the gap. The CDR3 DNA sequence: TGTGCCAGCAGCGGGAGTCCTAATGAAAAACTGTTTTTT. Its translation is CASSGSPNEKLFF.

A single count supports this clonotype. A read error may explain this, as a much larger clone is one base away. The rearrangement joins TRBV5-6 to TRBJ1-1; 9 bases match TRBD1. In germline, CDR1 is SGHDT, CDR2 YYEEEE. The length of the CDR3 is 16 residues. J gave up 4 bases and V 0 bases, and 7 bases lay outside the gene matches. CDR3 nucleotides: TGTGCCAGCAGCTTGGGAGGGGGACAGGGCAGCACTGAAGCTTTCTTT. It is translated as CASSLGGGQGSTEAFF.

This clonotype has just a few counts. The V gene is TRBV7-9, the J gene TRBJ2-7; TRBD2 matches 15 bases. CDR3 length: 19 residues. The V gene's germline CDR1 is SEHNR and CDR2 FQNEAQ (reference sequence). Losses at the gene ends were 3 bases for V and 2 bases for J; bases not matched to a gene: 11. The CDR3 here is CASSLAAGTSGRLPYEQYF. CDR3 coding DNA: TGTGCCAGCAGCTTGGCTGCGGGGACTAGCGGGAGGCTACCCTACGAGCAGTACTTC. The full variable domain, rest sourced from reference TRBV7-9 and TRBJ2-7, is DTGVSQNPRHKITKRGQNVTFRCDPISEHNRLYWYRQTLGQGPEFLTYFQNEAQLEKSRLLSDRFSAERPKGSFSTLEIQRTEQGDSAMYLCASSLAAGTSGRLPYEQYFGPGTRLTVT.